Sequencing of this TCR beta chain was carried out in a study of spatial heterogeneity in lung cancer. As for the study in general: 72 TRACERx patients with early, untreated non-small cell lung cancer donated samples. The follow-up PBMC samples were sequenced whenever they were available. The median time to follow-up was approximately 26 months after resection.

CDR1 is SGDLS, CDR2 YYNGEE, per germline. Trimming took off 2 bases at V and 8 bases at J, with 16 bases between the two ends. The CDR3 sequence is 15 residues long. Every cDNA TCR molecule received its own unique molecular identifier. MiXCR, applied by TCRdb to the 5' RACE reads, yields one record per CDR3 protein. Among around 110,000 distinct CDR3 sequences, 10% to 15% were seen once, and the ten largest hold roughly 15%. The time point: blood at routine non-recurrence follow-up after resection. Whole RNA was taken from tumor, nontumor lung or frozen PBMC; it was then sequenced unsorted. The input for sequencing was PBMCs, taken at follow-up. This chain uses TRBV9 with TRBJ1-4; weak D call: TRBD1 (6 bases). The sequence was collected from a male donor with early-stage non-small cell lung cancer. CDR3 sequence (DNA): TGTGCCAGCAGCGTCAGCGGAGGAAGGGGGGAAAAACTGTTTTTT. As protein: CASSVSGGRGEKLFF.